This T cell receptor (beta chain) originates from a study of T cells in Graves' hyperthyroidism and ophthalmopathy. Whole-study findings and limits: Ophthalmopathy stood apart from stable hyperthyroidism in a 13 V-J model.

V lost 6 bases and J lost 0, with 0 bases in between. The germline V gene has CDR1 MNHEY and CDR2 SMNVEV (reference sequence). CDR3 length: 12 amino acids. This clonotype was seen many times. Its antigen is unidentified. Any patient presenting with uncontrolled infection, other autoimmune disease, pregnancy or lactation was left out. The CDR3 regions of TCR beta were amplified from RNA transcripts. HTBI primers were employed in a first-round RT-PCR of the TCR CDR3. MiXCR, run by TCRdb on the multiplex PCR reads, gives a single entry per CDR3 protein. Of 390,000 or so distinct CDR3 sequences listed, under 15% are singletons.

The sample was blood. This clonotype was sampled from a man aged 18 to 29 with Graves' ophthalmopathy. The chain carries TRBV27 and TRBJ1-6; D is undetermined. The CDR3 loop is CASSSYNSPLHF. The CDR3 coding sequence is TGTGCCAGCAGCTCCTATAATTCACCCCTCCACTTT.